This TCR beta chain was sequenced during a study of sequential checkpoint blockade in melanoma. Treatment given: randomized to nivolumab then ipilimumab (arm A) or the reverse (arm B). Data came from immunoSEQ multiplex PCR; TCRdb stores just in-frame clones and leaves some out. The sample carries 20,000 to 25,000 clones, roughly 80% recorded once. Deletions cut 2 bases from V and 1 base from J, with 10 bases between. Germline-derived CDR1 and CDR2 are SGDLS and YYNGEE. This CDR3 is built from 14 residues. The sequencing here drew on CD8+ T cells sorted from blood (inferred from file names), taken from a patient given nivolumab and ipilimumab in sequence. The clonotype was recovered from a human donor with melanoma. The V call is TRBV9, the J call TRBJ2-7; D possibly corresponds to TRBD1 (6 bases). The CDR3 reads CASSVGDISYEQYF. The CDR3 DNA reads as TGTGCCAGCAGCGTTGGGGACATTTCCTACGAGCAGTACTTC.